The 21 T cell receptor beta chains below come from one sample, sequenced in a study of cytomegalovirus exposure and HLA in healthy donors. The PCR contained 60 Vbeta and 13 Jbeta primers. The protocol was immunoSEQ multiplex PCR, while the TCRdb copy is restricted to in-frame clones and leaves out a portion. This sample has a few hundred thousand clones, with 77% found just once. The sequenced material came from PBMCs. The receptors were sampled from a woman between 55 and 75 years old in good health and CMV-seropositive.

The CDR3 DNA follows: TGTGCCAGCAGCCCGGACAGGGGAGAGACCCAGTACTTC. Protein product: CASSPDRGETQYF. The chain recombines TRBV7-2 with TRBJ2-5; TRBD1 matches at 9 bases. Trimming cost V 5 bases and J 4 bases; bases outside gene matches: 2. Germline loops: CDR1 SGHTA, CDR2 FQGNSA. The CDR3 is 13 amino acids.

The DNA of the CDR3 is TGTGCAAGTCGCTCGGGGGGATCGGGGCCTCTCTCCTACAATGAGCAGTTCTTC. It specifies CASRSGGSGPLSYNEQFF. The rearrangement links TRBV12-2 to TRBJ2-1; the table assigns TRBD2, which was not confirmed against the DNA. TRBV12-2 is assigned pseudogene status. The CDR3 length is 18 residues.

The J gene is TRBJ1-1, the V gene TRBV30, with D uncertain. The V gene's germline CDR1 is GTSNPN and CDR2 SVGIG (reference sequence). The V end was cut by 8 bases, the J end by 5 bases, with 18 bases between. The CDR3 loop spans 13 amino acids. CDR3 protein: CAGGVKAGTEAFF. CDR3 DNA: TGTGCCGGCGGGGTGAAGGCAGGTACTGAAGCTTTCTTT. Variable domain in full (rest from reference TRBV30 and TRBJ1-1): SQTIHQWPATLVQPVGSPLSLECTVEGTSNPNLYWYRQAAGRGLQLLFYSVGIGQISSEVPQNLSASRPQDRQFILSSKKLLLSDSGFYLCAGGVKAGTEAFFGQGTRLTVV.

This chain connects TRBV4-2 to TRBJ1-2; D gene ambiguous. The V gene's germline CDR1 is LGHNA and CDR2 YNFKEQ. The CDR3 consists of 14 residues. V was pared by 4 bases and J by 2 bases, with 11 bases between. In nucleotides, the CDR3 is TGTGCCAGCAGCCGATACGGAGGGAACTATGGCTACACCTTC. This encodes CASSRYGGNYGYTF.

This chain uses TRBV5-8 with TRBJ1-2; D is uncertain. Germline V lookup: CDR1 SGHTS, CDR2 YDEGEE. CDR3 length: 13 residues. The V end lost 4 bases, the J end lost 7 bases, and 14 bases lay between the germline ends. CDR3 DNA: TGTGCCAGCAGCCGGCCTTGGCGGAGTGGCTACACCTTC. Its translation is CASSRPWRSGYTF.

V and J are TRBV18 and TRBJ2-4; D gene uncertain. Germline V lookup: CDR1 KGHSH, CDR2 LQKENI. The CDR3 is 15 residues long. V shed 2 bases and J shed 7 bases, with 15 bases lying between them. The CDR3 DNA sequence: TGTGCCAGCTCACCATTCGACCCATTCGGGAACATTCAGTACTTC. Amino acid sequence: CASSPFDPFGNIQYF.

The chain links TRBV7-9 to TRBJ1-6; D remains unclear. The CDR3 extends over 14 amino acids. V was trimmed by 6 bases and J by 7 bases, leaving 13 bases between them. Germline loops: CDR1 SEHNR, CDR2 FQNEAQ (reference sequence). The CDR3 DNA reads as TGTGCCAGCAGAAAAAATTCGGGGAATTCACCCCTCCACTTT. Its translation is CASRKNSGNSPLHF.

The CDR3 spells CASGRDRAGRDEQYF. The CDR3 DNA reads TGTGCCAGCGGCCGGGACAGGGCTGGACGGGACGAGCAGTACTTC. V and J are TRBV19 and TRBJ2-7; 9 nucleotides line up with TRBD1. The V gene's germline CDR1 is LNHDA and CDR2 SQIVND (reference sequence). The ends lost 9 bases at V and 5 bases at J; junction bases unmatched: 14. The CDR3 length is 15 residues.

The chain couples TRBV6-4 to TRBJ1-2; D remains unclear. This CDR3 has 12 residues. Germline V CDR1 and CDR2: MRHNA, SNTAGT. Trimming shortened V by 7 bases and J by 3 bases, and 9 bases separated the two germline ends. CDR3 sequence (DNA): TGTGCCAGCAATTCCAGATACTATGGCTACACCTTC. Residues: CASNSRYYGYTF.

The chain uses TRBV10-3 and TRBJ1-1; D may be TRBD1 (5 bases). Trimming took off 2 bases at V and 0 bases at J, with 7 bases between the two ends. Germline CDR1 ENHRY, CDR2 SYGVKD. The CDR3 contains 14 residues. CDR3 in DNA: TGTGCCATCAGTGAGCAGGGAATGAACACTGAAGCTTTCTTT. It translates to CAISEQGMNTEAFF.

This rearrangement joins TRBV4-1 to TRBJ2-7, with D tentatively TRBD1 (7 bases). V was shortened by 1 base and J by 2 bases, with 12 bases between the two germline ends. From germline, CDR1 is MGHRA and CDR2 YSYEKL. This CDR3 is 15 amino acids long. As DNA, the CDR3 is TGCGCCAGCAGCCAAGGTCAGGGGGGCGCCTACGAGCAGTACTTC. This codes for CASSQGQGGAYEQYF.

This chain connects TRBV6-1 to TRBJ1-2; D is possibly TRBD1 (6 bases). The length of the CDR3 is 12 residues. V was pared by 4 bases and J by 4 bases, with 7 bases between. Germline V lookup: CDR1 MNHNS, CDR2 SASEGT. CDR3 nucleotide sequence: TGTGCCAGCAGTGGGACAGCCTATGGCTACACCTTC. Translated, it gives CASSGTAYGYTF.

The table lists this clone with a few counts. The rearrangement links TRBV6-5 to TRBJ2-7, with a possible D match to TRBD2 (6 bases). Per the germline V gene, CDR1 is MNHEY and CDR2 is SVGAGI. The germline V and J ends were trimmed by 2 bases and 1 base, with 12 bases remaining between them. The CDR3 is 15 amino acids. The CDR3 reads CASSYRVEGSYEQYF. The CDR3 DNA reads TGTGCCAGCAGTTACCGGGTGGAGGGTTCCTACGAGCAGTACTTC.

This sequence joins TRBV7-3 and TRBJ2-5, with D maybe TRBD1 (5 bases). Germline V CDR1 and CDR2: SGHTA, FQGTGA. Trimming took 1 base from V and 2 from J, leaving 8 bases between them. The CDR3 length is 14 residues. CDR3 residues: CASSLRAGQETQYF. For the CDR3, the DNA is TGTGCCAGCAGCTTAAGGGCAGGGCAAGAGACCCAGTACTTC.

The chain has TRBV5-1 and TRBJ2-3; tentative D call: TRBD2 (6 bases). Trimming shortened V by 4 bases and J by 0 bases, and 9 bases separated the two germline ends. Germline V gene lookup returns CDR1 SGHRS and CDR2 YFSETQ. This CDR3 has 14 residues. CDR3 sequence reads: CASSRDSSTDTQYF. DNA for the CDR3: TGCGCCAGCAGCCGGGACTCTAGCACAGATACGCAGTATTTT.

The chain links TRBV7-9 to TRBJ1-5; D may be TRBD1 (5 bases). The germline CDR1 and CDR2 sequences are SEHNR and FQNEAQ (reference sequence). This CDR3 spans 15 amino acids. V was trimmed by 0 bases and J by 4 bases, leaving 10 bases between them. Here the CDR3 reads CASSLADSYNQPQHF. Here the CDR3 DNA reads TGTGCCAGCAGCTTAGCAGACAGTTATAATCAGCCCCAGCATTTT.

The rearrangement joins TRBV4-3 to TRBJ2-7; D gene uncertain. Germline V lookup: CDR1 LGHNA, CDR2 YSLEER. The CDR3 consists of 15 residues. Deletions cut 4 bases from V and 2 bases from J, with 15 bases between. CDR3 loop: CASSLGPLMAYEQYF. The CDR3 region has the DNA TGCGCCAGCAGCCTTGGGCCCCTAATGGCCTACGAGCAGTACTTC.

This sequence joins TRBV6-6 and TRBJ2-4, with 7 bases lining up with TRBD1. This CDR3 is 15 amino acids long. Germline V gene data show CDR1 as MNHNY and CDR2 as SVGAGI (reference sequence). V lost 0 bases, J lost 2 bases, and 1 base stayed unmatched. CDR3 residues: CASSYSGQTKNIQYF. CDR3 DNA: TGTGCCAGCAGTTACTCGGGACAGACCAAAAACATTCAGTACTTC.

The chain carries TRBV5-1 and TRBJ1-5; tentative D call: TRBD1 (5 bases). CDR3 length: 15 amino acids. Trimming shortened V by 0 bases and J by 6 bases, and 13 bases separated the two germline ends. Germline V gene lookup returns CDR1 SGHRS and CDR2 YFSETQ. The CDR3 DNA sequence: TGCGCCAGCAGCTTGGCTGGCAGGGAGGGTCAGCCCCAGCATTTT. This sequence encodes CASSLAGREGQPQHF.

V gene TRBV27 combines with J gene TRBJ1-1; 7 bases fit TRBD1. The V and J ends lost 11 bases and 3 bases, in that order; junction bases with no gene match: 6. The CDR3 consists of 12 residues. CDR1 MNHEY and CDR2 SMNVEV come from the germline V gene (reference sequence). CDR3 sequence: CASRDSYTEAFF. The CDR3 nucleotides read TGTGCCTCCAGGGACAGTTACACTGAAGCTTTCTTT.

This clone was seen a handful of times. The rearrangement uses TRBV5-1 and TRBJ2-5; 12 positions match TRBD2. V gave up 5 bases and J gave up 4 bases; unmatched junction bases: 3. In germline, CDR1 is SGHRS, CDR2 YFSETQ. This CDR3 has 14 amino acids. The CDR3 nucleotides read TGCGCCAGCAGAGAGGGACTAGCGGGAGAGACCCAGTACTTC. Its translation is CASREGLAGETQYF.